This TCR beta chain is from a study of identical twins (dated by TCRdb to about 2016). About the study as a whole: To test whether fetal clonotypes persist, the study used deep sequencing on TCR alpha and beta repertoires from monozygotic twins, unrelated adults of various ages, and cord blood. To rule out contamination, replicate twin experiments were performed at different times with different library preparation protocols.

All donors were healthy Caucasians. Using Miltenyi CD45RO+ enrichment and human naive T-cell isolation kits, memory (CD45RO+) and naive T cells were isolated from PBMC. Library preparation was by 5' RACE. The run used an Illumina HiSeq 2000. Template switching introduced a universal primer binding site; the final cDNA contained a unique molecular identifier, enabling accurate counting of TCR cDNA molecules. Specific primers in the conserved constant-segment region were used to synthesize first-strand cDNA for the TCR alpha and beta chains. To control for contamination, every cDNA library carried two barcodes: a SMART-Mk sample barcode plus Illumina barcodes. TruSeq adapter sequences, together with Illumina sample barcodes, were added in two successive PCR steps. TCR alpha and beta cDNA libraries were sequenced on the Illumina HiSeq platform with custom primers. As for how the authors treated the data: MiGEC processed the raw reads to extract unique molecular identifiers, while MiXCR was used to determine the CDR3 positions. For each individual, recombination models were inferred using an EM algorithm with the repgenHMM and IGoR tools. Shared clonotypes were analyzed with the tcR package in R, and sharing was normalized by the product of cloneset sizes. To study raw recombination free of thymic and clonal selection effects, out-of-frame nonproductive sequences were analyzed. TCRdb reworked the public reads: Q25 trimming with fastp, MiXCR clone assembly, productive beta chains retained. CDR3 protein duplicates are merged, each entry listing the most common genes and DNA. The V and J calls here are based on TCRdb, not the publication. Counted in this sample were around 220,000 distinct CDR3 sequences; more than 12% of them appeared once. 8.8% of the sample comes from the top ten.

At the junction V is shortened by 0 bases and J by 2 bases; bases outside the gene matches: 7. CDR1 LGHDT and CDR2 YNNKEL were looked up in the germline V gene (reference sequence). Reading from cysteine to phenylalanine, the CDR3 counts 18 amino acids. Only CDR3 DNA is held: 54 bases, read in frame from base 1. Beyond this particular receptor, the publication reports: Conclusions relied on cross-sectional statistical analysis, since the same donors could not be followed over many years. Fewer insertions were carried by abundant cord blood beta clonotypes, a similar but weaker trend appeared in young adult naive repertoires, and no such trend appeared in memory repertoires. In monozygotic twins, out-of-frame TCR alpha sharing was systematically underestimated by recombination models, although the models agreed with sharing between unrelated individuals. Compared with coincidental sharing between unrelated individuals, out-of-frame TCR alpha sequences shared between twins had an excess of sequences with low generation probability. Zero-insertion analyses could be partly confounded by invariant T cells such as MAIT and iNKT, although diverse VJ usage argued against such confounding for most clonotypes. Excess twin sharing in beta out-of-frame sequences was weaker because fewer shared sequences lowered the signal-to-noise ratio.

In the case of this clonotype: Its antigen has not been determined. Per-base quality was not reported, and no clone a single base away is much larger than it.

The sequence derives from a woman aged 18-29 years in good health. The chain is assembled from TRBV3-1 and TRBJ2-7; 13 middle bases align to TRBD2. The sample comprised memory (CD45RO+) T cells sorted from blood. The cell subset or site label, as the study defines it: CD45RO+ enriched T cells. CDR3 sequence: CASSQDRTSGRGAYEQYF. The DNA sequence reads TGTGCCAGCAGCCAAGATCGCACTAGCGGGAGGGGGGCCTACGAGCAGTACTTC.